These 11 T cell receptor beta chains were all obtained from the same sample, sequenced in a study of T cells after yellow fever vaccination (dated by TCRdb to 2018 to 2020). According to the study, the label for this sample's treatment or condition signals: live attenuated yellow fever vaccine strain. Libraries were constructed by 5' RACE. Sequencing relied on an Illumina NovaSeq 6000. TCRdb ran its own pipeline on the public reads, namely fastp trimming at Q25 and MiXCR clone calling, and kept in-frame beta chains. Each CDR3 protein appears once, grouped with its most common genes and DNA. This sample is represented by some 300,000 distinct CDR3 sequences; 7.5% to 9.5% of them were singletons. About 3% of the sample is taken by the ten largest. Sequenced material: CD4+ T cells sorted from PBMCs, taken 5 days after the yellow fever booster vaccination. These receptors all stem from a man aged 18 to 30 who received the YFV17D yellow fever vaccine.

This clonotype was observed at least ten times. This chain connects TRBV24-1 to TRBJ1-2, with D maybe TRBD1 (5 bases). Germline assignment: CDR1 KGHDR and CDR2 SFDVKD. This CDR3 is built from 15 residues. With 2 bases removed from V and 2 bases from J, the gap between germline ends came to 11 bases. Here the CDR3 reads CATSDSGAGNYGYTF. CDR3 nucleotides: TGTGCCACCAGTGATTCCGGGGCGGGAAACTATGGCTACACCTTC.

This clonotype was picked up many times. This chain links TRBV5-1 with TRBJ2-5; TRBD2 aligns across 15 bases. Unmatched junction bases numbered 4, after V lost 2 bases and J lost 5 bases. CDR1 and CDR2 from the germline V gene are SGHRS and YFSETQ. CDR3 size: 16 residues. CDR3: CASSFGTSGGIETQYF. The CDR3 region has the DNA TGCGCCAGCAGCTTCGGGACTAGCGGGGGGATTGAGACCCAGTACTTC. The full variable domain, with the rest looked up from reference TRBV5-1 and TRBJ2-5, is KAGVTQTPRYLIKTRGQQVTLSCSPISGHRSVSWYQQTPGQGLQFLFEYFSETQRNKGNFPGRFSGRQFSNSRSEMNVSTLELGDSALYLCASSFGTSGGIETQYFGPGTRLLVL.

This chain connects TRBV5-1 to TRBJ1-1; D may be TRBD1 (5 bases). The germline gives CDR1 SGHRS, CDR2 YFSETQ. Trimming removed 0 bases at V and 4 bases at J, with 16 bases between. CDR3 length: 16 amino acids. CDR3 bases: TGCGCCAGCAGCTTGGGGGGTAGGGGCCGGGGCACTGAAGCTTTCTTT. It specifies CASSLGGRGRGTEAFF.

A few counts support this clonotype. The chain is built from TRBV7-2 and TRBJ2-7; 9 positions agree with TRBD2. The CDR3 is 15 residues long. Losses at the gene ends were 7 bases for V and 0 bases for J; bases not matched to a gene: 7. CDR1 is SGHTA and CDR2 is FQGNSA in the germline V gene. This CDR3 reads CASTPSGTSSYEQYF. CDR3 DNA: TGTGCCAGCACCCCTAGCGGGACAAGCTCCTACGAGCAGTACTTC.

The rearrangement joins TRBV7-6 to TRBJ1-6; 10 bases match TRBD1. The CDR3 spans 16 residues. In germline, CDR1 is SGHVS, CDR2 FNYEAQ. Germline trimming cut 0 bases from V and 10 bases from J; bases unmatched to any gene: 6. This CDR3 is CASSLAGQGSRSPLHF. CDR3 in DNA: TGTGCCAGCAGCTTAGCGGGACAGGGGTCTAGATCACCCCTCCACTTT.

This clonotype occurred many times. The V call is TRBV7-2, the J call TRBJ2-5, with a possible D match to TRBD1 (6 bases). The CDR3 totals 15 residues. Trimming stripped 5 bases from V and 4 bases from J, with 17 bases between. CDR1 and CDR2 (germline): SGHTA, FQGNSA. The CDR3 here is CASSPVQGPGETQYF. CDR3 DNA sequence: TGTGCCAGCAGCCCTGTCCAGGGGCCAGGAGAGACCCAGTACTTC. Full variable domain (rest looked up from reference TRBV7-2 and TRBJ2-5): GAGVSQSPSNKVTEKGKDVELRCDPISGHTALYWYRQSLGQGLEFLIYFQGNSAPDKSGLPSDRFSAERTGGSVSTLTIQRTQQEDSAVYLCASSPVQGPGETQYFGPGTRLLVL.

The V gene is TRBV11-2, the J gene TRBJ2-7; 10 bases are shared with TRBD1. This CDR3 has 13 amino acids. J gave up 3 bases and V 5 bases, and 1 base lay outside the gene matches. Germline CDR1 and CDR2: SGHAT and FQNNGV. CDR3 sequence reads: CASSRDRGYEQYV. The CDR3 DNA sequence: TGTGCCAGCAGCCGGGACAGGGGCTACGAGCAGTACGTC.

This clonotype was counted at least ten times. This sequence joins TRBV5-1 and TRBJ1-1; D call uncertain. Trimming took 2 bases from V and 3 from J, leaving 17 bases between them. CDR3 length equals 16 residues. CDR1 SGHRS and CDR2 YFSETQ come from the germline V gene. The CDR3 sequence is CASSFDPLRGDTEAFF. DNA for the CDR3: TGCGCCAGCAGCTTTGATCCTCTGCGTGGGGACACTGAAGCTTTCTTT. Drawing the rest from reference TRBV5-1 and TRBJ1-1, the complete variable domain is KAGVTQTPRYLIKTRGQQVTLSCSPISGHRSVSWYQQTPGQGLQFLFEYFSETQRNKGNFPGRFSGRQFSNSRSEMNVSTLELGDSALYLCASSFDPLRGDTEAFFGQGTRLTVV.

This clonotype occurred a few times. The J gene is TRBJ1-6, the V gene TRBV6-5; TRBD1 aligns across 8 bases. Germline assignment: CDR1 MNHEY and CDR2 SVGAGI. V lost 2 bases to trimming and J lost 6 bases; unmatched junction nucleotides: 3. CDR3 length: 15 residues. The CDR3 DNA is TGTGCCAGCAGTTACCGTACAGGGGGTAATTCACCCCTCCACTTT. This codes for CASSYRTGGNSPLHF.

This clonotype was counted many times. The CDR3 nucleotides read TGTGCCAGCAGCCAGGACTCTGGATTGTGGACCCAGTACTTC. Protein product: CASSQDSGLWTQYF. The chain has TRBV11-2 and TRBJ2-5, with a weak D call TRBD2 (5 bases). This CDR3 has 14 amino acids. V lost 5 bases and J 7 bases, leaving 17 bases between the germline ends. From germline, CDR1 is SGHAT and CDR2 FQNNGV.

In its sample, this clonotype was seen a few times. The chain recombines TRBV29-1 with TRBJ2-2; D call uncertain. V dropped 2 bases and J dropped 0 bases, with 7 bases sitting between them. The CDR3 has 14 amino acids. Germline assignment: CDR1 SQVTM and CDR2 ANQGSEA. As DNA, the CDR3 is TGCAGCGTTGAATGGGGATCGAACACCGGGGAGCTGTTTTTT. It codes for CSVEWGSNTGELFF.